This TCR beta chain was sequenced in a study of radiation and T cells in renal cell carcinoma. The repertoire was sequenced with immunoSEQ multiplex PCR; TCRdb's copy has only in-frame clones and lacks some. The sample holds some 80,000 clones; around 86% are singletons and the top ten take under 25%. Time point defined: blood 2 weeks post-SBRT. As to treatment: 15 Gy SBRT to primary tumor, nephrectomy 4 weeks later. Radiation-treated patients gave blood at baseline, week 2 and week 4. Germline V gene lookup returns CDR1 MNHEY and CDR2 SVGAGI. Trimming cost V 0 bases and J 4 bases, with 6 bases left between them. This CDR3 comprises 13 residues.

This clonotype was obtained from a woman between 50 and 59 years old with renal cell carcinoma. The source material was blood, sampled from a patient whose treatment included radiotherapy and nephrectomy. The chain employs TRBV6-5 and TRBJ1-2; perhaps TRBD1 as D (5 bases). CDR3 residues: CASSYSTAYGYTF. The CDR3 DNA follows: TGTGCCAGCAGTTACTCGACAGCCTATGGCTACACCTTC.